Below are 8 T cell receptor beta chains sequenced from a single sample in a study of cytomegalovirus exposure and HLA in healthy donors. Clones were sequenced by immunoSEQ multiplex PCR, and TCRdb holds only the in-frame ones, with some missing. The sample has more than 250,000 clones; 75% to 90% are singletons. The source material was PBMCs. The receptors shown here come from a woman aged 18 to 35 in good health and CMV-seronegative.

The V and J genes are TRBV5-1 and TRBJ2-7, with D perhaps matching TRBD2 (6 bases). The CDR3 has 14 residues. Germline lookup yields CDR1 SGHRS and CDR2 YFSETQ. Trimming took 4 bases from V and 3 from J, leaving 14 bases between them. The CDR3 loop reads CASSKSGTYYEQYF. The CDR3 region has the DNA TGCGCCAGCAGCAAGAGTGGGACTTACTACGAGCAGTACTTC.

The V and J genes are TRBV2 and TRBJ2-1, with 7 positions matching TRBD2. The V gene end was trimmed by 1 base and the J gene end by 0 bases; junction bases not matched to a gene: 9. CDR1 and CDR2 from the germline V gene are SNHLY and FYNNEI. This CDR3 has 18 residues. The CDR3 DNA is TGTGCCAGCAGTGAAGGTTCTCGGACTAGTCACTCCTACAATGAGCAGTTCTTC. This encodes CASSEGSRTSHSYNEQFF.

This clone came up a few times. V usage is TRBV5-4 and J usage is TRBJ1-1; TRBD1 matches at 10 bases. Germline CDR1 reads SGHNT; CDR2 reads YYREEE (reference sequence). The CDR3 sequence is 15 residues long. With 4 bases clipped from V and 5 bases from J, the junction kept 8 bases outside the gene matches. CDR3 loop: CASSTTDRGWTEAFF. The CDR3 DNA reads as TGTGCCAGCAGCACAACGGACAGGGGGTGGACTGAAGCTTTCTTT. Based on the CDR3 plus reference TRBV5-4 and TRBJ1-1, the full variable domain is ETGVTQSPTHLIKTRGQQVTLRCSSQSGHNTVSWYQQALGQGPQFIFQYYREEENGRGNFPPRFSGLQFPNYSSELNVNALELDDSALYLCASSTTDRGWTEAFFGQGTRLTVV.

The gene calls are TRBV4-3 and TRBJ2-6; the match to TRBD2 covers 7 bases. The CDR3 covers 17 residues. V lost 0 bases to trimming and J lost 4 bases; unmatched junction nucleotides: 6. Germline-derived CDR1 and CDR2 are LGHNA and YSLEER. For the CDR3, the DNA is TGCGCCAGCAGCCAAGACTCAGGGAGGGCGGGGGCCAACGTCCTGACTTTC. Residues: CASSQDSGRAGANVLTF.

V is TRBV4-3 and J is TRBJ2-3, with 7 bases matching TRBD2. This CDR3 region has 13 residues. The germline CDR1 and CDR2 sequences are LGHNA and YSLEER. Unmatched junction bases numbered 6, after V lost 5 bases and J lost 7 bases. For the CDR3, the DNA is TGCGCCAGCAGCATTTGGGGGGGAAATACGCAGTATTTT. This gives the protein CASSIWGGNTQYF.

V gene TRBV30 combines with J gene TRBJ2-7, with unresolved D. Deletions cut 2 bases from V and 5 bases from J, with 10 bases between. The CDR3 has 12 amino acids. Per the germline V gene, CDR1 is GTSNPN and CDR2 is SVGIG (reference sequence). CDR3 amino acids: CAWSTDSHEQYF. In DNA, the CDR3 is TGTGCCTGGAGTACGGATAGCCACGAGCAGTACTTC.

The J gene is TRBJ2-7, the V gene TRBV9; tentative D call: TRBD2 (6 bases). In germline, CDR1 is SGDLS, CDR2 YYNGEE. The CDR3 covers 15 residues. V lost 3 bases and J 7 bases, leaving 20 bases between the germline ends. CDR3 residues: CASSETGTSSFEQYF. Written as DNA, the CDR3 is TGTGCCAGCAGCGAGACCGGGACTTCATCCTTTGAGCAGTACTTC.

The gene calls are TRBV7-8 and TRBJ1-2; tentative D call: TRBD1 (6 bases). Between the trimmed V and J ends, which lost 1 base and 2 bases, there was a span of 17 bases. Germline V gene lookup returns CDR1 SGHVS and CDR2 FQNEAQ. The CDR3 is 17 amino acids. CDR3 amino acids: CASSLDGTQALNYGYTF. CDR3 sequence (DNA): TGTGCCAGCAGCTTAGATGGGACACAGGCCTTAAACTATGGCTACACCTTC.